One T cell receptor beta chain is described in this entry. Antigen unknown. The data derive from a study of cytomegalovirus exposure and HLA in healthy donors. Though probably carrying unrecorded immune exposures, donors were nominally healthy at sampling. Study findings and constraints: Later analysis demonstrated an association between a missense DCLRE1C variant and TCR beta V- and J-gene trimming.

Germline CDR1 is SQVTM and CDR2 is ANQGSEA. The CDR3 contains 12 residues. V gave up 5 bases and J gave up 5 bases; unmatched junction bases: 5. Amplification used 60 Vbeta primers and 13 Jbeta primers. Libraries were prepared by immunoSEQ multiplex PCR; TCRdb keeps only in-frame clonotypes and omits some of them. Here the sample spans under 200,000 clones, more than 70% being singletons. Sequencing was performed on PBMCs. This chain joins TRBV29-1 and TRBJ2-7, with 8 nucleotides matching TRBD1. The origin of this receptor is a male donor in good health and CMV-seronegative. Written as DNA, the CDR3 is TGCAGCGTTAAGGACAGGGTCCACGAGCAGTACTTC. Amino acid sequence: CSVKDRVHEQYF.